These 22 T cell receptor beta chains were sequenced from one sample in a study of cytomegalovirus exposure and HLA in healthy donors. PCR employed 60 Vbeta and 13 Jbeta primers. The repertoire was sequenced with immunoSEQ multiplex PCR; TCRdb's copy has only in-frame clones and lacks some. The data contain hundreds of thousands of clones, about 75% of them singletons. Input material: PBMCs. Every receptor here comes from a man between 18 and 35 years old in good health and CMV-seronegative.

The rearrangement uses TRBV5-5 and TRBJ2-7; 7 bases line up with TRBD1. Trimming cost V 1 base and J 3 bases; bases outside gene matches: 7. Per germline, CDR1 SGHKS and CDR2 YYEKEE (reference sequence). This CDR3 has 15 residues. The DNA for the CDR3 is TGTGCCAGCAGCTTGCCCCCGACAGGGCACTACGAGCAGTACTTC. It yields the protein CASSLPPTGHYEQYF.

The CDR3 loop reads CASSVGGAGEQYF. The CDR3, as DNA: TGTGCCAGCAGCGTAGGAGGGGCGGGGGAGCAGTACTTC. The rearrangement joins TRBV9 to TRBJ2-7; D might be TRBD2 (6 bases). CDR3 length: 13 residues. The V end lost 0 bases, the J end lost 7 bases, and 11 bases lay between the germline ends. Germline V gene sequence: CDR1 SGDLS, CDR2 YYNGEE.

This sequence joins TRBV15 and TRBJ2-1, with 7 bases identical to TRBD2. V lost 2 bases and J lost 0; bases outside the gene matches: 4. Germline CDR1 and CDR2: LNHNV and YYDKDF (reference sequence). This CDR3 contains 16 residues. The CDR3 is CATSRRGGDSYNEQFF. DNA of the CDR3: TGTGCCACCAGCAGACGCGGGGGTGACTCCTACAATGAGCAGTTCTTC. Complete variable domain (other parts from reference TRBV15 and TRBJ2-1): DAMVIQNPRYQVTQFGKPVTLSCSQTLNHNVMYWYQQKSSQAPKLLFHYYDKDFNNEADTPDNFQSRRPNTSFCFLDIRSPGLGDTAMYLCATSRRGGDSYNEQFFGPGTRLTVL.

There are a few counts of this clone. The gene calls are TRBV6-1 and TRBJ1-2, with D perhaps matching TRBD1 (5 bases). The CDR3 has 14 residues. The germline V gene has CDR1 MNHNS and CDR2 SASEGT. The ends were cut back, 1 base at V and 1 base at J, with 7 bases in the middle. CDR3 nucleotides: TGTGCCAGCAGTGAAGGAAGGGGTAACTATGGCTACACCTTC. Its translation: CASSEGRGNYGYTF.

The genes are TRBV5-1 and TRBJ2-7; 7 bases are a match to TRBD1. The junction had 4 bases not matched to a gene; V was cut back by 1 base and J by 6 bases. Per the germline V gene, CDR1 is SGHRS and CDR2 is YFSETQ. The CDR3 runs to 13 residues. CDR3 coding DNA: TGCGCCAGCAGCTTGACAGGGGATTGCGAGCAGTACTTC. This translates into CASSLTGDCEQYF.

This clone was seen a few times. V is TRBV7-2 and J is TRBJ2-6; D might be TRBD1 (6 bases). From germline, CDR1 is SGHTA and CDR2 FQGNSA. The length of the CDR3 is 16 residues. With 1 base removed from V and 2 bases from J, the gap between germline ends came to 9 bases. For the CDR3, the DNA is TGTGCCAGCAGCTTAGAAACAGGGACTGGGGCCAACGTCCTGACTTTC. Protein sequence: CASSLETGTGANVLTF.

The gene calls are TRBV27 and TRBJ2-1, with TRBD2 matching over 11 bases. J was trimmed by 4 bases and V by 4 bases; bases with no gene match: 9. Germline V gene data show CDR1 as MNHEY and CDR2 as SMNVEV (reference sequence). CDR3 length equals 17 residues. CDR3 bases: TGTGCCAGCAGTTCCCTCAGACTAGCGGGAACATACAATGAGCAGTTCTTC. This sequence encodes CASSSLRLAGTYNEQFF.

The CDR3 coding sequence is TGTGCCACCAGCATCGGGGGCTACGAGCAGTACTTC. Its translation: CATSIGGYEQYF. The rearrangement links TRBV15 to TRBJ2-7; weak D call: TRBD2 (6 bases). The germline V and J ends were trimmed by 4 bases and 3 bases, with 7 bases remaining between them. Germline lookup yields CDR1 LNHNV and CDR2 YYDKDF (reference sequence). CDR3 length equals 12 residues.

CDR3 in amino acids: CASSEPRGQETQYF. CDR3 nucleotide sequence: TGTGCCAGCAGTGAACCCCGGGGGCAAGAGACCCAGTACTTC. The chain combines TRBV6-1 with TRBJ2-5, with TRBD2 as a possible D gene (6 bases). This CDR3 region has 14 residues. CDR1 and CDR2 (germline): MNHNS, SASEGT. V was shortened by 2 bases and J by 2 bases, with 9 bases between the two germline ends.

This clone has more than one count but fewer than ten. The rearrangement links TRBV30 to TRBJ2-2, with 11 bases matching TRBD2. V trimming: 4 bases; J trimming: 4 bases; junction bases outside the gene matches: 8. The germline CDR1 and CDR2 sequences are GTSNPN and SVGIG (reference sequence). This CDR3 is 16 amino acids long. The CDR3 region has the DNA TGTGCCTGGAAGTTAGCGGGAGGGCCGAGCACCGGGGAGCTGTTTTTT. Translation gives CAWKLAGGPSTGELFF.

This chain joins TRBV13 and TRBJ2-7; TRBD2 aligns across 7 bases. CDR3 size: 16 residues. CDR1 and CDR2 from the germline V gene are PRHDT and FYEKMQ (reference sequence). The V segment lost 2 bases and the J segment 2 bases; nucleotides outside the gene matches: 9. The CDR3 region is CASSLRIPSGTYEQYF. The CDR3 DNA reads TGTGCCAGCAGCTTAAGGATTCCTAGCGGCACCTACGAGCAGTACTTC.

The V gene is TRBV19, the J gene TRBJ1-5, with D unclear. Deletions cut 5 bases from V and 1 base from J, with 15 bases between. CDR1 is LNHDA and CDR2 is SQIVND in the germline V gene (reference sequence). The CDR3 sequence is 16 residues long. CDR3 sequence: CASSSTAWESNQPQHF. The CDR3 bases are TGTGCCAGTAGTTCCACCGCTTGGGAGAGCAATCAGCCCCAGCATTTT.

This rearrangement joins TRBV4-1 to TRBJ1-2; D remains unclear. Germline lookup yields CDR1 MGHRA and CDR2 YSYEKL. V was pared by 0 bases and J by 0 bases, with 11 bases between. CDR3 length: 16 residues. CDR3 residues: CASSQDKFGPNYGYTF. Here the CDR3 DNA reads TGCGCCAGCAGCCAAGATAAATTTGGGCCTAACTATGGCTACACCTTC.

This chain connects TRBV6-5 to TRBJ2-2, with TRBD1 as a possible D gene (5 bases). This CDR3 spans 15 amino acids. Trimming took 2 bases from V and 2 from J, leaving 9 bases between them. The germline V gene encodes CDR1 MNHEY and CDR2 SVGAGI. CDR3 bases: TGTGCCAGCAGTTACGCGCAGGGAAACACCGGGGAGCTGTTTTTT. Translating gives CASSYAQGNTGELFF.

Only one count was recorded for this clone. The chain combines TRBV4-2 with TRBJ2-3; 10 bases line up with TRBD2. The germline gives CDR1 LGHNA, CDR2 YNFKEQ. J gave up 0 bases and V 4 bases, and 4 bases lay outside the gene matches. The CDR3 has 16 residues. The DNA of the CDR3 is TGTGCCAGCAGCCTTGGACTAGCGGACAGCACAGATACGCAGTATTTT. Residues: CASSLGLADSTDTQYF.

The chain links TRBV28 to TRBJ2-5, with D hard to call. The J call may be mistaken, given a closer DNA end match to TRBJ2-7. The CDR3 length is 12 residues. The germline V gene encodes CDR1 MDHEN and CDR2 SYDVKM. CDR3 in amino acids: CASSFKLYEQYF. The CDR3 DNA follows: TGTGCCAGCAGTTTCAAGCTCTACGAGCAGTACTTC.

The rearrangement uses TRBV7-2 and TRBJ2-3; TRBD2 matches 14 bases. The V segment lost 4 bases and the J segment 6 bases; nucleotides outside the gene matches: 6. Germline CDR1 is SGHTA and CDR2 is FQGNSA. The CDR3 is 16 amino acids. CDR3 region: CASSSRTSGRRDTQYF. The CDR3 DNA reads as TGTGCCAGCAGCTCCCGGACTAGCGGGAGGCGGGATACGCAGTATTTT.

This clone was counted only a few times. The sample contains more than one DNA sequence encoding this CDR3. The gene calls are TRBV30 and TRBJ1-2; TRBD1 matches 8 bases. The CDR3 runs 13 residues. Germline CDR1 GTSNPN, CDR2 SVGIG (reference sequence). The V and J ends lost 1 base and 5 bases, in that order; junction bases with no gene match: 3. This CDR3 reads CAWSGTGGYGYTF. The CDR3 region has the DNA TGTGCCTGGAGTGGAACAGGGGGGTATGGCTACACCTTC.

The chain combines TRBV4-3 with TRBJ2-2; 9 bases match TRBD2. V shed 3 bases and J 6 bases; nucleotides not matched to a gene: 5. Germline assignment: CDR1 LGHNA and CDR2 YSLEER. This CDR3 region has 15 residues. The CDR3 DNA follows: TGCGCCAGCAGCCATGCTAGCGGGGTGTCCGGGGAGCTGTTTTTT. Amino acids: CASSHASGVSGELFF.

The genes are TRBV27 and TRBJ1-1; D gene uncertain. Trimming left V 2 bases short and J 0 bases short, with 4 bases between. The CDR3 loop spans 13 amino acids. In germline, CDR1 is MNHEY, CDR2 SMNVEV (reference sequence). CDR3 sequence (DNA): TGTGCCAGCAGTTTACTCGTGAACACTGAAGCTTTCTTT. Translating it yields CASSLLVNTEAFF.

V usage is TRBV6-1 and J usage is TRBJ1-5; tentatively, D is TRBD1 (6 bases). There are 16 residues in the CDR3. The V gene lost 2 bases and the J gene lost 7 bases, with 18 bases spanning the gap. CDR1 is MNHNS, CDR2 SASEGT, per germline. CDR3 amino acids: CASSETFPGQRQPQHF. The CDR3 bases are TGTGCCAGCAGTGAAACCTTCCCGGGACAAAGGCAGCCCCAGCATTTT.

The J gene is TRBJ2-7, the V gene TRBV5-3; D may be TRBD2 (6 bases). TRBV5-3 is identified as an open reading frame with a role that is uncertain. The CDR3 sequence is 11 residues long. Trimming stripped 7 bases from V and 6 bases from J, with 11 bases between. DNA of the CDR3: TGTGCCAGAGGGTGGGACTGCGAGCAGTACTTC. This codes for CARGWDCEQYF.